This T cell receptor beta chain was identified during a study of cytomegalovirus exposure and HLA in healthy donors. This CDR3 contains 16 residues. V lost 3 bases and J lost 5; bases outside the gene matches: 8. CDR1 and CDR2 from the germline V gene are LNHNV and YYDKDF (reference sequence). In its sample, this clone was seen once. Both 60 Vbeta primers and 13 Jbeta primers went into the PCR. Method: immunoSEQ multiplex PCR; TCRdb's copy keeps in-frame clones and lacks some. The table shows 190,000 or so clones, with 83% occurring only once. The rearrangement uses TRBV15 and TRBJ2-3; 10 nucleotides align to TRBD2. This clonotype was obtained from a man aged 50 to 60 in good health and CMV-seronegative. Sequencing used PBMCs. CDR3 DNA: TGTGCCACCAGCAGGGGGAGCGGGGGGGCCAGAGATACGCAGTATTTT. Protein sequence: CATSRGSGGARDTQYF. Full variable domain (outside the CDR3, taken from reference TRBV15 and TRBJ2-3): DAMVIQNPRYQVTQFGKPVTLSCSQTLNHNVMYWYQQKSSQAPKLLFHYYDKDFNNEADTPDNFQSRRPNTSFCFLDIRSPGLGDTAMYLCATSRGSGGARDTQYFGPGTRLTVL.